The 7 T cell receptor beta chains reported below all come from one sample, sequenced in a study of shared clonotypes between healthy human individuals. Sequencing was performed with immunoSEQ multiplex PCR; in TCRdb, only in-frame clones are kept and a portion is missing. Counted here are around 450,000 clones, about four fifths occurring once; the ten biggest clones make up 13%. The sequenced sample consisted of PBMCs. The receptors shown here come from a woman aged 40 to 50 in good health. Some clones in this sample may be carry-over from other donors' samples.

This sequence joins TRBV9 and TRBJ2-5; 9 bases fit TRBD1. The germline V gene encodes CDR1 SGDLS and CDR2 YYNGEE. The V gene end was trimmed by 1 base and the J gene end by 5 bases; junction bases not matched to a gene: 6. The CDR3 runs to 15 residues. In nucleotides, the CDR3 is TGTGCCAGCAGCGTAATGGGAGGGACAGGGGAGACCCAGTACTTC. Its translation: CASSVMGGTGETQYF.

The chain combines TRBV6-4 with TRBJ1-2; 9 nucleotides line up with TRBD1. V lost 0 bases, J lost 5 bases, and 7 bases stayed unmatched. Per the germline V gene, CDR1 is MRHNA and CDR2 is SNTAGT. The CDR3 is 16 amino acids. The CDR3 reads CASSDSWDREGYGYTF. CDR3 coding DNA: TGTGCCAGCAGTGACTCTTGGGACAGGGAAGGGTATGGCTACACCTTC.

This chain connects TRBV28 to TRBJ2-1; 12 bases line up with TRBD2. The junction had 9 bases not matched to a gene; V was cut back by 6 bases and J by 9 bases. The CDR3 extends over 15 amino acids. Germline assignment: CDR1 MDHEN and CDR2 SYDVKM. This chain's CDR3 is CASSLLAGGGVEQFF. Written as DNA, the CDR3 is TGTGCCAGCAGCCTTCTAGCGGGAGGGGGGGTTGAGCAGTTCTTC.

This chain joins TRBV4-1 and TRBJ2-7; D call uncertain. Trimming left V 0 bases short and J 5 bases short, with 17 bases between. Germline-derived CDR1 and CDR2 are MGHRA and YSYEKL. CDR3 size: 16 residues. This CDR3 is CASSQEPPAVPNEQYF. The CDR3 DNA reads as TGCGCCAGCAGCCAAGAGCCCCCCGCTGTACCCAACGAGCAGTACTTC.

V gene TRBV28 combines with J gene TRBJ1-2; D is uncertain. Germline V CDR1 and CDR2: MDHEN, SYDVKM. Deletions cut 4 bases from V and 5 bases from J, with 11 bases between. CDR3 length: 13 residues. The CDR3 loop is CASSSGRGYGYTF. For the CDR3, the DNA is TGTGCCAGCAGTTCCGGACGGGGATATGGCTACACCTTC.

The chain couples TRBV18 to TRBJ1-1; D is unresolved. CDR3 length: 13 amino acids. Trimming stripped 6 bases from V and 4 bases from J, with 12 bases between. Germline V gene data show CDR1 as KGHSH and CDR2 as LQKENI. The CDR3, as DNA: TGTGCCAGCTCGAAGACCCAGGCCACTGAAGCTTTCTTT. Translated, it gives CASSKTQATEAFF.

The chain has TRBV14 and TRBJ2-1; D may be TRBD1 or TRBD2 (6 bases each). This CDR3 contains 16 residues. Germline assignment: CDR1 SGHDN and CDR2 FVKESK. Trimming removed 0 bases at V and 2 bases at J, with 11 bases between. The chain's CDR3 is CASSQDRGRTYNEQFF. For the CDR3, the DNA is TGTGCCAGCAGCCAAGATAGGGGGAGGACCTACAATGAGCAGTTCTTC.